This TCR beta chain comes out of a study of T cell responses to AZD1222 COVID-19 vaccine. Study-wide context: Pooling of second doses given at about 4 or about 12 weeks was done. Study-level findings and limits: Clonal diversity was possibly underestimated; the donors were predominantly white British and more often female. At baseline, just 6 or 7 AZD1222 recipients tested seropositive.

About this clone: Its antigen is unknown.

The data were produced by immunoSEQ multiplex PCR, yet TCRdb's version contains in-frame clones alone and is incomplete. Of 85,000 to 100,000 clones listed, roughly 88% are singletons. Germline V lookup: CDR1 MNHEY, CDR2 SVGEGT. The CDR3 runs to 15 residues. V lost 2 bases, J lost 7 bases, and 6 bases stayed unmatched. This clonotype was obtained from an adult in good health. Sequences were derived from peripheral blood, sampled on day 0 of AZD1222 vaccination. The chain uses TRBV6-2 or TRBV6-3 and TRBJ1-5; 9 bases agree with TRBD1. As DNA, the CDR3 is TGTGCCAGCAGTTACAGGACAGGGGTCATCCAGCCCCAGCATTTT. Protein: CASSYRTGVIQPQHF.